Given below is one T cell receptor (beta chain) in context. This entry comes from a study of CD8 T cells in Susac syndrome. About the study: When their blood was taken, the Susac syndrome patients had either not yet had any therapy, were taking corticosteroids, or were taking intravenous immunoglobulin alone.

TEMRA cells were enriched by FACS, and CD4+ and CD8+ T cells were negatively isolated. The RNA, about 0.5 to 1 ug, was put through reverse transcription using random hexamers. Via MiXCR, TCRdb re-called the immunoSEQ multiplex PCR reads, giving one row per CDR3 protein. The repertoire includes roughly 190,000 distinct CDR3 sequences, 91% of them detected once, and roughly 0.087% sits in the top ten. CDR3 length equals 17 residues. Trimming at V came to 3 bases and at J to 6 bases, leaving 6 bases not matched to a gene. Germline V CDR1 and CDR2: MGHRA, YSYEKL. What was sequenced was CD4+ T cells from PBMCs. This sequence originates from a human donor with Susac syndrome. The chain joins TRBV4-1 to TRBJ2-2; 14 nucleotides line up with TRBD2. CDR3 nucleotides: TGCGCCAGCAGCCAGGGACTAGCGGGAGTTCTCGCCGGGGAGCTGTTTTTT. Its protein is CASSQGLAGVLAGELFF.